The entry below gives a single TCR beta chain sequence along with its context. The data are from a study of blood T cell repertoires in COVID-19. The protocol was immunoSEQ multiplex PCR, while the TCRdb copy is restricted to in-frame clones and leaves out a portion. The sample has 290,000 or so clones, approximately 78% seen once. CDR1 SGHRS and CDR2 YFSETQ come from the germline V gene. Trimming took 1 base from V and 5 from J; bases not matched to a gene: 13. The CDR3 extends over 19 amino acids. The sample taken for sequencing was PBMCs or T cells enriched from blood (not recorded which). The V gene is TRBV5-1, the J gene TRBJ2-1; 12 bases align to TRBD2. The TCR comes from a man aged 35 to 55 who had been exposed to COVID-19. The CDR3 reads CASSLTLAGGPFGHNEQFF. CDR3 DNA: TGCGCCAGCAGCTTGACTCTAGCGGGAGGGCCTTTTGGTCACAATGAGCAGTTCTTC.